The clone carrying this T cell receptor beta chain was seen ten or more times. This sample's time point: blood at routine non-recurrence follow-up after resection. TCRs were sequenced from unsorted whole RNA of tumor, nontumor lung or PBMC. This sample was taken from a study of spatial heterogeneity in lung cancer. TCRdb redid the calling of the 5' RACE reads with MiXCR, one entry per CDR3 protein. The table has roughly 120,000 distinct CDR3 sequences, 10% to 15% seen once; the top ten hold roughly 15%. Germline V CDR1 and CDR2: SEHNR, FQNEAQ (reference sequence). Trimming took off 4 bases at V and 4 bases at J, with 6 bases between the two ends. The CDR3 runs 12 residues.

The rearrangement uses TRBV7-9 and TRBJ2-3; maybe TRBD1 (5 bases). The material sequenced was PBMCs, taken at follow-up. The receptor was isolated from a male donor with early-stage non-small cell lung cancer. This chain's CDR3 is CASSSTADTQYF. CDR3 in DNA: TGTGCCAGCAGCTCGACAGCAGATACGCAGTATTTT.